A single sample gave rise to the 19 T cell receptor beta chains below, sequenced in a study of tumor-infiltrating lymphocytes in primary liver carcinoma. The authors made TCR beta cDNA from about 500 ng total RNA with a constant-region primer. Each TCR beta library was derived from three nested multiplex PCR rounds that employed slightly modified ARM-PCR. Forward primers for TRBV1-TRBV30 and a C-beta reverse primer served the first two PCR rounds, at approximately 10 cycles each. One entry per CDR3 protein, called by TCRdb with MiXCR from the multiplex PCR reads. The repertoire includes hundreds of thousands of distinct CDR3 sequences, roughly two thirds of them detected once, and 9% sits in the top ten. Germline DNA was extracted alongside blood RNA, which was obtained from unsorted whole blood. Sample: peripheral blood. The receptors here all came from a man aged 35-49 years with primary liver carcinoma and hepatitis B virus infection.

The chain has TRBV30 and TRBJ2-2; tentative D call: TRBD2 (6 bases). The germline CDR1 and CDR2 sequences are GTSNPN and SVGIG (reference sequence). This CDR3 is 14 amino acids long. The V end was cut by 6 bases, the J end by 1 base, with 12 bases between. The CDR3 DNA follows: TGTGCCTGTCCGGGACTCCTGAACACCGGGGAGCTGTTTTTT. Protein product: CACPGLLNTGELFF.

A remark on this clonotype: This may be a read error, as it is one base from a much larger clone. V is TRBV5-4 and J is TRBJ2-3; TRBD2 agrees at 13 bases. Germline CDR1 reads SGHNT; CDR2 reads YYREEE (reference sequence). The CDR3 spans 15 residues. The CDR3 region has the DNA TGTGACAGCAGCTCGGGACTAGCGGGGACAGATACGCAGTATTTT. Residues: CDSSSGLAGTDTQYF.

This clonotype has a single count. CDR3 in DNA: TGTGCCAGTAGTACCGGGGGCAAGGAGAACTATGGCTACACCTTC. It codes for CASSTGGKENYGYTF. The V call is TRBV19, the J call TRBJ1-2, with a possible D match to TRBD1 (6 bases). The germline CDR1 and CDR2 sequences are LNHDA and SQIVND (reference sequence). The CDR3 runs to 15 residues. V was trimmed by 4 bases and J by 2 bases, leaving 14 bases between them.

This clonotype was detected many times. The chain carries TRBV6-2 or TRBV6-3 and TRBJ2-3; D is unclear. The CDR3 is 13 residues long. The germline V and J ends were trimmed by 6 bases and 2 bases, with 9 bases remaining between them. Germline V gene sequence: CDR1 MNHEY, CDR2 SVGEGT. The CDR3 region is CASRTTATDTQYF. In DNA form, the CDR3 reads TGTGCCAGCAGAACGACGGCCACAGATACGCAGTATTTT.

Turning to this clonotype: Compared with germline, one end of the junction differs, possibly owing to a read error. The V call is TRBV4-2, the J call TRBJ2-2; 7 bases are a match to TRBD1. Germline assignment: CDR1 LGHNA and CDR2 YNFKEQ. This CDR3 is built from 17 residues. The CDR3 DNA follows: TGTGCCAGCAGCACAAGCATCGGGACAGACCTTTCCGGGAAGCTGTTTTTT. Translated, it gives CASSTSIGTDLSGKLFF.

About this clonotype itself: This could be a read error, since a much larger clone is one nucleotide away. V usage is TRBV10-1 and J usage is TRBJ2-4; perhaps TRBD2 as D (5 bases). Trimming left V 0 bases short and J 7 bases short, with 10 bases between. The CDR3 spans 14 residues. Per germline, CDR1 WNHNN and CDR2 SYGVQD (reference sequence). CDR3 sequence: CASSESSRGNIQYF. The CDR3 bases are TGCGCCAGCAGTGAGTCATCCAGAGGGAACATTCAGTACTTC.

This clonotype occurred many times. This CDR3 reads CASSLRTGLARGATQYF. The CDR3 region has the DNA TGTGCCAGCAGTTTACGGACAGGGCTCGCTCGCGGCGCGACCCAGTACTTC. The chain employs TRBV12-3 or TRBV12-4 and TRBJ2-5; 8 bases are shared with TRBD1. CDR3 length: 17 residues. The ends lost 2 bases at V and 7 bases at J; junction bases unmatched: 15.

This clonotype has at least ten counts. This chain joins TRBV29-1 and TRBJ2-2; weak D call: TRBD1 (5 bases). The CDR3 contains 16 residues. Germline CDR1 is SQVTM and CDR2 is ANQGSEA. Trimming pared 4 bases from V and 1 base from J, leaving 16 bases between. This CDR3 is CSVAPDRIRNTGELFF. The CDR3, as DNA: TGCAGCGTTGCCCCCGACAGAATTAGGAACACCGGGGAGCTGTTTTTT.

The rearrangement links TRBV7-9 to TRBJ1-5; possible D gene TRBD1, 5 bases. Germline V CDR1 and CDR2: SEHNR, FQNEAQ (reference sequence). The CDR3 runs to 15 residues. V dropped 5 bases and J dropped 5 bases, with 16 bases sitting between them. CDR3 nucleotide sequence: TGTGCCAGCAGCCTGGGACGGGGGATAGATCAGCCCCAGCATTTT. Translated, it gives CASSLGRGIDQPQHF.

In regard to this clonotype: Germline and junction disagree at one end, which may indicate a read error. The rearrangement links TRBV11-1 to TRBJ2-7, with D uncertain. The CDR3 spans 15 residues. Germline loops: CDR1 SGHAT, CDR2 FQDESV (reference sequence). CDR3 loop: CASNLPLARTYEQYF. In DNA form, the CDR3 reads TGTGCCAGCAACTTACCTTTAGCTCGTACCTACGAGCAGTACTTC.

This clonotype was detected once. A clone one base away is much larger, so this may be a read error. This chain uses TRBV28 with TRBJ2-1, with TRBD2 matching 8 bases. CDR1 and CDR2 (germline): MDHEN, SYDVKM. V gave up 4 bases and J gave up 9 bases; unmatched junction bases: 11. The CDR3 consists of 15 residues. CDR3 sequence (DNA): TGTGCCAGCAGTTCCTCCGGGACTAGAGTCAGTGAGCAGTTCTTC. Its protein is CASSSSGTRVSEQFF.

Notes on this clonotype: One base away lies a much larger clone, so this may be a sequencing read error. The rearrangement uses TRBV10-3 and TRBJ1-2; D not resolved. Trimming pared 0 bases from V and 9 bases from J, leaving 8 bases between. Germline CDR1 is ENHRY and CDR2 is SYGVKD. CDR3 length: 12 amino acids. CDR3 residues: CAISESTGSYTF. CDR3 DNA sequence: TGTGCCATCAGTGAGTCCACTGGAAGCTACACCTTC.

Details on this clonotype: Possible read error: a much larger clone is one base away. The chain is built from TRBV12-3 or TRBV12-4 and TRBJ2-5; 12 nucleotides line up with TRBD2. The CDR3 covers 16 residues. The trim removed 5 bases at V and 3 bases at J, leaving 7 bases unmatched. The CDR3: CASSRGLAGTEETQYF. The CDR3 bases are TGTGCCAGCAGTAGGGGACTAGCGGGTACTGAAGAGACCCAGTACTTC.

With respect to this clonotype: An end of the junction does not agree with germline; a read error may underlie this. The V and J genes are TRBV12-3 or TRBV12-4 and TRBJ2-1; D may correspond to TRBD1 or TRBD2 (5 bases each). The CDR3 has 16 residues. The DNA of the CDR3 is TGTGCCAGTAGTTTCCCCCGAGGGGCAGTAAAGGGCGACCAGTTCTTC. Residues: CASSFPRGAVKGDQFF.

The V call is TRBV6-5, the J call TRBJ1-2; D possibly corresponds to TRBD1 (5 bases). CDR1 is MNHEY and CDR2 is SVGAGI in the germline V gene. The germline V and J ends were trimmed by 6 bases and 5 bases, with 13 bases remaining between them. The CDR3 runs 13 residues. The CDR3 sequence: CASSPEGRYGYTF. As DNA, the CDR3 is TGTGCCAGCAGCCCTGAGGGGAGATATGGCTACACCTTC.

Many counts were recorded for this clonotype. The chain is built from TRBV29-1 and TRBJ2-1; no clear D. Deletions cut 3 bases from V and 2 bases from J, with 2 bases between. Germline CDR1 reads SQVTM; CDR2 reads ANQGSEA. This CDR3 is built from 11 residues. CDR3 amino acids: CSVETYNEQFF. Here the CDR3 DNA reads TGCAGCGTTGAGACCTACAATGAGCAGTTCTTC.

This clonotype was seen many times. This chain links TRBV14 with TRBJ2-1, with TRBD2 matching over 13 bases. V was clipped by 4 bases and J by 7 bases; unmatched bases: 1. The germline V gene has CDR1 SGHDN and CDR2 FVKESK. The CDR3 consists of 14 residues. The CDR3 nucleotides are TGTGCCAGCAGCCGACTAGCGGGAGGAAATGAGCAGTTCTTC. Amino acids: CASSRLAGGNEQFF.

On this clonotype itself: A much larger clone lies one base from this, so it may be a read error. The J gene is TRBJ2-7, the V gene TRBV29-1, with 10 bases identical to TRBD2. Per germline, CDR1 SQVTM and CDR2 ANQGSEA. Germline trimming cut 8 bases from V and 5 bases from J; bases unmatched to any gene: 12. This CDR3 is 14 amino acids long. This chain's CDR3 is CSTTVGTSVHEQYF. The CDR3 DNA follows: TGCAGCACCACCGTTGGGACTAGCGTCCACGAGCAGTACTTC.

This clonotype was observed at least ten times. J is TRBJ2-3 and V is TRBV5-5; D is perhaps TRBD1 (6 bases). CDR1 is SGHKS and CDR2 is YYEKEE in the germline V gene (reference sequence). This CDR3 region has 15 residues. Trimming cost V 3 bases and J 1 base, with 12 bases left between them. CDR3 DNA: TGTGCCAGCAGCTACGGACAGAGCCGCACAGATACGCAGTATTTT. Translating gives CASSYGQSRTDTQYF.